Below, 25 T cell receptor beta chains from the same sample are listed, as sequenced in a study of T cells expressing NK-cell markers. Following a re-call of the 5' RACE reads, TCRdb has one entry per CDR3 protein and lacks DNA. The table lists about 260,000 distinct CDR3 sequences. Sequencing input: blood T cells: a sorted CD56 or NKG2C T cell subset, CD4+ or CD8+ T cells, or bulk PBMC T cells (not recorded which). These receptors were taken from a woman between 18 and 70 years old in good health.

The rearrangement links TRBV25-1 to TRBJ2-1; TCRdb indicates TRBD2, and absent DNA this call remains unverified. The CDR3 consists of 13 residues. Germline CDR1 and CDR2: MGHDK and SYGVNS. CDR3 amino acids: CASNPLTSNEQFF.

The CDR3 region is CAISAEGGHQPQHF. The chain links TRBV10-3 to TRBJ1-5; TCRdb returns TRBD1, unconfirmable since there is no DNA. Germline V gives CDR1 ENHRY, CDR2 SYGVKD. The CDR3 runs to 14 residues.

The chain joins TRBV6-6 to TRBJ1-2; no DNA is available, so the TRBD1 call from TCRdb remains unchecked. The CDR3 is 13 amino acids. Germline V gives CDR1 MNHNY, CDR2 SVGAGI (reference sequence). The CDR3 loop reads CASSRETGFGYTF.

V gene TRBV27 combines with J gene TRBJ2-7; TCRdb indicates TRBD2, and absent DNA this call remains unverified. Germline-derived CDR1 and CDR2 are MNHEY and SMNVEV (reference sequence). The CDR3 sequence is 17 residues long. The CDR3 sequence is CASSLKGRGAGGYEQYF.

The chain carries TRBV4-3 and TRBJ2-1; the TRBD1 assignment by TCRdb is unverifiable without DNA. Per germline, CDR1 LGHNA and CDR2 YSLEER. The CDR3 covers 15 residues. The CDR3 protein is CASSQAGPPYNEQFF.

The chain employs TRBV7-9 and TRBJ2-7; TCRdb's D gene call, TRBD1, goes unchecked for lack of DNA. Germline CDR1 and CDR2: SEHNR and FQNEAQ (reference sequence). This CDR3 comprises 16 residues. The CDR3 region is CASSQRGTSMAYEQYF.

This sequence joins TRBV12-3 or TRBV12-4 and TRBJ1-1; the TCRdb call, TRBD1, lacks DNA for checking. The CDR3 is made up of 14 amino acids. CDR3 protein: CASSLQQGATEAFF.

CDR3 sequence reads: CASSLTEWGEKLFF. The V call is TRBV5-1, the J call TRBJ1-4. The CDR3 sequence is 14 residues long. The V gene's germline CDR1 is SGHRS and CDR2 YFSETQ.

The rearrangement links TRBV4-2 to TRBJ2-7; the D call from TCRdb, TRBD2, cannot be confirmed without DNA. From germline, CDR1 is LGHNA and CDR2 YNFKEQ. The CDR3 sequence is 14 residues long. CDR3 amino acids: CASSPSGGRYEQYF.

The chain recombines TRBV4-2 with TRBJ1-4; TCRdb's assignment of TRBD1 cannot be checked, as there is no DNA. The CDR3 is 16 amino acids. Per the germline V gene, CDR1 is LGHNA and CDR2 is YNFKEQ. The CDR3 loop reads CASSQDFRGVGEKLFF.

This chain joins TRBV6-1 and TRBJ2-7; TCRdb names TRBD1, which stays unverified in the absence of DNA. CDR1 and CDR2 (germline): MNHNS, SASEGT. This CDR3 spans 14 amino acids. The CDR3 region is CATRIPGGPYEQYF.

The CDR3 spells CASSPSGQGFSYEQYF. J is TRBJ2-7 and V is TRBV5-5; absent DNA, TCRdb's TRBD1 call cannot be checked. CDR3 length: 16 residues. Germline assignment: CDR1 SGHKS and CDR2 YYEKEE (reference sequence).

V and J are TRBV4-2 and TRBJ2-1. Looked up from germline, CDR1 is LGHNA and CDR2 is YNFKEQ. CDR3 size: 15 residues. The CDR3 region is CASSPSGVSYNEQFF.

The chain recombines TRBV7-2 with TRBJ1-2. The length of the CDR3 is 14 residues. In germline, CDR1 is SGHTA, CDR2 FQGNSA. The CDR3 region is CASSLEGGNYGYTF.

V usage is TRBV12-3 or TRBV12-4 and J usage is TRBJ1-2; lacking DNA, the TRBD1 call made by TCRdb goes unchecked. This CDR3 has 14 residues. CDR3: CASSLRFPYYGYTF.

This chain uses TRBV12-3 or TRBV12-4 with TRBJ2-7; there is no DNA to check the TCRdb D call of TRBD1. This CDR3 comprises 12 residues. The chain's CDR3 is CASSPDRDEQYF.

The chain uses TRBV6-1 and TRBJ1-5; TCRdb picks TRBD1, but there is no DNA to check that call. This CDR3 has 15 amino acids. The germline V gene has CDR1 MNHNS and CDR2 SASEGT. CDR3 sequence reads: CASSSGQRSNQPQHF.

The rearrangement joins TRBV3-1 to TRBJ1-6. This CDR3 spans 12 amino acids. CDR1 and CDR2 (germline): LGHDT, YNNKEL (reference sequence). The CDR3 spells CASSGKNSPLHF.

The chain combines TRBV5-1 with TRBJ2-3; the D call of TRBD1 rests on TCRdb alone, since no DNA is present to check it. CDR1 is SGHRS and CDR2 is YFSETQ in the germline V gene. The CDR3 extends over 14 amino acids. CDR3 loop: CASGTGTAVDTQYF.

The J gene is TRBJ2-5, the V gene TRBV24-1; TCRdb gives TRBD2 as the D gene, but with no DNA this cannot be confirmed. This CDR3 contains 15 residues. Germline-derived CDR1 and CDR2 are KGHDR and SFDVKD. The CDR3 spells CATSDPWDSQETQYF.

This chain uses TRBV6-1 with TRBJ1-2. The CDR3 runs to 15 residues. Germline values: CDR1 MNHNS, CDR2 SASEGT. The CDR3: CASSEGGVANYGYTF.

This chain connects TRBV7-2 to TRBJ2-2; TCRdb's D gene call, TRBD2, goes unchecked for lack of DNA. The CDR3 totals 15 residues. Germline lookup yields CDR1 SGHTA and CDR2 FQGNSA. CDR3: CASSKRAEGTGELFF.

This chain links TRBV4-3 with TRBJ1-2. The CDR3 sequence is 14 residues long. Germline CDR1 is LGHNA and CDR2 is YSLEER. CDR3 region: CASSQDGGNYGYTF.

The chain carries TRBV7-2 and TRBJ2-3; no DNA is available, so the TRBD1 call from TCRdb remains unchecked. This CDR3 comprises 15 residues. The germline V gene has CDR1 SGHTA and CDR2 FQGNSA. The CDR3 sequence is CASSLGTGRADTQYF.

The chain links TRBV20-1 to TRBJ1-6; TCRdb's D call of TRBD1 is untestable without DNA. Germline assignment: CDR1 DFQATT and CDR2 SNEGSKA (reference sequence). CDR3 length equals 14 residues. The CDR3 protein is CSARRDGGNSPLHF.